A single sample gave rise to the 28 T cell receptor beta chains below, sequenced in a study of cytomegalovirus exposure and HLA in healthy donors. A multiplex PCR was run with 60 Vbeta primers and 13 Jbeta primers. Produced via immunoSEQ multiplex PCR; TCRdb's table is partial and in-frame only. Among 80,000 or so clones listed, around 60% were seen once. The specimen sequenced was PBMCs. The origin of the receptors is a male donor in good health and CMV-seropositive.

This clone occurred a few times. This chain connects TRBV5-4 to TRBJ1-2; TRBD1 matches at 7 bases. V lost 3 bases, J lost 4 bases, and 9 bases stayed unmatched. There are 15 residues in the CDR3. The V gene's germline CDR1 is SGHNT and CDR2 YYREEE (reference sequence). The CDR3 nucleotides read TGTGCCAGCAGCTCCCCGGGACAGCTTGTCTATGGCTACACCTTC. It codes for CASSSPGQLVYGYTF.

The V and J genes are TRBV9 and TRBJ2-3; D is undetermined. CDR1 and CDR2 from the germline V gene are SGDLS and YYNGEE. Trimming cost V 3 bases and J 4 bases, with 6 bases left between them. This CDR3 comprises 12 residues. The CDR3 spells CASSAGADTQYF. The CDR3 DNA follows: TGTGCCAGCAGCGCCGGAGCAGATACGCAGTATTTT.

The gene calls are TRBV4-2 and TRBJ2-3, with a weak D call TRBD2 (6 bases). Germline lookup yields CDR1 LGHNA and CDR2 YNFKEQ. V dropped 1 base and J dropped 1 base, with 12 bases sitting between them. The CDR3 length is 16 residues. DNA for the CDR3: TGTGCCAGCAGCCAAGCGGGGGTGCTGGGCACAGATACGCAGTATTTT. This codes for CASSQAGVLGTDTQYF.

This clone was detected only a few times. The chain links TRBV6-1 to TRBJ2-7; D is possibly TRBD1 (5 bases). Per germline, CDR1 MNHNS and CDR2 SASEGT. The germline V and J ends were trimmed by 7 bases and 3 bases, with 16 bases remaining between them. This CDR3 region has 14 residues. This CDR3 reads CASTEDRRVYEQYF. The CDR3 region has the DNA TGTGCCAGCACGGAAGACAGACGCGTCTACGAGCAGTACTTC.

The genes are TRBV5-4 and TRBJ2-3; tentative D call: TRBD1 (6 bases). Germline V CDR1 and CDR2: SGHNT, YYREEE (reference sequence). This CDR3 comprises 14 residues. V lost 3 bases, J lost 3 bases, and 11 bases lay in between. The CDR3 sequence: CASSSRTETDTQYF. Here the CDR3 DNA reads TGTGCCAGCAGCTCTCGGACAGAGACAGATACGCAGTATTTT. Full variable domain (rest looked up from reference TRBV5-4 and TRBJ2-3): ETGVTQSPTHLIKTRGQQVTLRCSSQSGHNTVSWYQQALGQGPQFIFQYYREEENGRGNFPPRFSGLQFPNYSSELNVNALELDDSALYLCASSSRTETDTQYFGPGTRLTVL.

This clone was counted a few times. The J gene is TRBJ1-6, the V gene TRBV7-6; the D is unclear. Germline values: CDR1 SGHVS, CDR2 FNYEAQ. This CDR3 contains 16 residues. The V gene lost 5 bases and the J gene lost 6 bases, with 17 bases spanning the gap. DNA of the CDR3: TGTGCCAGCAGCCATCCAGCGGGAACGCCTAATTCACCCCTCCACTTT. It specifies CASSHPAGTPNSPLHF.

The chain is built from TRBV15 and TRBJ1-4; D possibly corresponds to TRBD1 (6 bases). The V and J ends lost 9 bases and 4 bases respectively, with 12 bases between them. The CDR3 is 13 residues long. CDR1 and CDR2 from the germline V gene are LNHNV and YYDKDF (reference sequence). The CDR3 sequence: CATKTGYNEKLFF. DNA of the CDR3: TGTGCCACAAAGACAGGCTATAATGAAAAACTGTTTTTT.

The chain couples TRBV18 to TRBJ2-5; D is unclear. Trimming left V 3 bases short and J 3 bases short, with 2 bases between. The CDR3 is made up of 11 amino acids. Germline-derived CDR1 and CDR2 are KGHSH and LQKENI. CDR3 in DNA: TGTGCCAGCTCACCCGAAGAGACCCAGTACTTC. It is translated as CASSPEETQYF.

J is TRBJ2-3 and V is TRBV7-9, with TRBD1 matching over 7 bases. With V trimmed by 3 bases and J by 0 bases, 9 bases remained unmatched. Looked up from germline, CDR1 is SEHNR and CDR2 is FQNEAQ (reference sequence). The CDR3 consists of 17 residues. Written as DNA, the CDR3 is TGTGCCAGCAGCTTTTACGAGGGGGCCCCTAGCACAGATACGCAGTATTTT. Translation: CASSFYEGAPSTDTQYF.

The gene calls are TRBV29-1 and TRBJ1-6; D ambiguous. The V and J ends lost 6 bases and 10 bases respectively, with 16 bases between them. This CDR3 is 13 amino acids long. Germline V gene data show CDR1 as SQVTM and CDR2 as ANQGSEA. This CDR3 reads CSVASGGGSPLHF. The CDR3 region has the DNA TGCAGCGTGGCGAGTGGAGGAGGGTCACCCCTCCACTTT.

There are a few counts of this clone. J is TRBJ1-3 and V is TRBV4-1, with unresolved D. This CDR3 is built from 16 residues. Looked up from germline, CDR1 is MGHRA and CDR2 is YSYEKL. Trimming cost V 3 bases and J 0 bases, with 12 bases left between them. The CDR3 DNA follows: TGCGCCAGCAGCCACCTACAGCCGCACTCTGGAAACACCATATATTTT. Protein: CASSHLQPHSGNTIYF.

This clone has just a few counts. The V call is TRBV19, the J call TRBJ1-6, with a weak D call TRBD1 (6 bases). The germline gives CDR1 LNHDA, CDR2 SQIVND (reference sequence). Trimming cost V 4 bases and J 14 bases, with 21 bases left between them. CDR3 size: 15 residues. CDR3 in amino acids: CASSSRTAIGITLHF. As DNA, the CDR3 is TGTGCCAGTAGTAGTAGGACAGCAATTGGAATCACCCTCCACTTT.

V usage is TRBV6-1 and J usage is TRBJ1-1; TRBD1 is a possible D gene (5 bases). There are 13 residues in the CDR3. Germline V gene lookup returns CDR1 MNHNS and CDR2 SASEGT. The ends were cut back, 6 bases at V and 5 bases at J, with 13 bases in the middle. CDR3 sequence reads: CASSVGGETEAFF. In DNA form, the CDR3 reads TGTGCCAGCAGCGTGGGGGGGGAGACTGAAGCTTTCTTT.

This clone has just one count. The chain has TRBV16 and TRBJ1-1; a weak D match, TRBD1 (6 bases). Looked up from germline, CDR1 is KGHSY and CDR2 is FQNENV. Trimming stripped 1 base from V and 2 bases from J, with 11 bases between. CDR3 length: 15 amino acids. For the CDR3, the DNA is TGTGCCAGCAGCCAATTTAGGGGGGGAAACACTGAAGCTTTCTTT. Its protein is CASSQFRGGNTEAFF.

CDR3 sequence: CASSTGQGYEQYF. DNA for the CDR3: TGTGCCAGCAGTACGGGACAGGGCTACGAGCAGTACTTC. The V gene is TRBV28, the J gene TRBJ2-7; 9 nucleotides agree with TRBD1. The ends lost 5 bases at V and 3 bases at J; junction bases unmatched: 2. This CDR3 is built from 13 residues. Looked up from germline, CDR1 is MDHEN and CDR2 is SYDVKM.

The chain links TRBV2 to TRBJ2-7, with D possibly being TRBD1 (5 bases). There are 13 residues in the CDR3. Germline V gene data show CDR1 as SNHLY and CDR2 as FYNNEI. V lost 2 bases and J lost 4, with 9 bases in between. The CDR3 DNA follows: TGTGCCAGCAGTGAACCAGGGAATTACGAGCAGTACTTC. This sequence encodes CASSEPGNYEQYF.

This clone was observed a handful of times. This rearrangement joins TRBV19 to TRBJ1-5; the D is unclear. The CDR3 spans 11 residues. Between the trimmed V and J ends, which lost 3 bases and 6 bases, there was a span of 3 bases. CDR1 is LNHDA, CDR2 SQIVND, per germline (reference sequence). CDR3 loop: CASSIGQPQHF. DNA for the CDR3: TGTGCCAGTAGTATCGGTCAGCCCCAGCATTTT.

CDR3 DNA sequence: TGTGCCAGTAGCCCGGGACTCCTACTCGGAGGGGAGACCCAGTACTTC. It encodes CASSPGLLLGGETQYF. J is TRBJ2-5 and V is TRBV19; maybe TRBD2 (6 bases). The V gene's germline CDR1 is LNHDA and CDR2 SQIVND (reference sequence). V lost 6 bases and J 5 bases, leaving 22 bases between the germline ends. The CDR3 is 16 residues long.

CDR3 nucleotide sequence: TGCAGCGTTGAAGGGGGGGGTGAGGGCTACACCTTC. Residues: CSVEGGGEGYTF. This chain joins TRBV29-1 and TRBJ1-2, with a tentative D call TRBD1 (5 bases). This CDR3 is 12 amino acids long. Germline CDR1 is SQVTM and CDR2 is ANQGSEA. V shed 1 base and J shed 8 bases, with 11 bases lying between them.

A word on this clone: This sample includes further DNA sequences coding for the same CDR3. The gene calls are TRBV6-1 and TRBJ1-1, with TRBD1 matching 10 bases. J lost 1 base, V lost 7 bases, and 6 bases had no gene match. Germline V gene lookup returns CDR1 MNHNS and CDR2 SASEGT. The CDR3 consists of 15 residues. CDR3 region: CASNRRQGANTEAFF. The CDR3 DNA is TGTGCCAGCAATAGAAGACAGGGGGCGAACACTGAAGCTTTCTTT.

The rearrangement uses TRBV4-3 and TRBJ2-7, with D possibly matching TRBD2 (6 bases). Germline V gives CDR1 LGHNA, CDR2 YSLEER. CDR3 length: 14 amino acids. V was clipped by 3 bases and J by 2 bases, with 11 bases between them. The DNA of the CDR3 is TGCGCCAGCAGCCAGTTCGGAGGGGCCTACGAGCAGTACTTC. It translates to CASSQFGGAYEQYF.

The chain uses TRBV6-6 and TRBJ2-6, with D possibly being TRBD1 (5 bases). Per the germline V gene, CDR1 is MNHNY and CDR2 is SVGAGI (reference sequence). This CDR3 spans 14 amino acids. The V gene lost 8 bases and the J gene lost 1 base, with 9 bases spanning the gap. CDR3 DNA sequence: TGTGCCAGCGCGGACATTTCTGGGGCCAACGTCCTGACTTTC. Translation: CASADISGANVLTF.

A few counts support this clone. The CDR3 sequence is CAWSEQDRGPEAFF. The CDR3, as DNA: TGTGCCTGGAGTGAACAGGACAGGGGCCCTGAAGCTTTCTTT. This sequence joins TRBV30 and TRBJ1-1; TRBD1 agrees at 9 bases. Trimming removed 1 base from V and 6 bases from J; junction bases left unmatched: 6. Germline V gives CDR1 GTSNPN, CDR2 SVGIG (reference sequence). The CDR3 is made up of 14 amino acids.

This clone was seen a single time. The chain joins TRBV14 to TRBJ2-1, with 12 bases fitting TRBD2. Looked up from germline, CDR1 is SGHDN and CDR2 is FVKESK. With V trimmed by 7 bases and J by 4 bases, 5 bases remained unmatched. This CDR3 contains 15 residues. The CDR3 region is CASTRGTSGYNEQFF. The CDR3 nucleotides are TGTGCCAGCACCAGGGGGACTAGCGGGTACAATGAGCAGTTCTTC.

The rearrangement links TRBV9 to TRBJ2-1, with 9 nucleotides matching TRBD2. J gave up 7 bases and V 0 bases, and 2 bases lay outside the gene matches. The CDR3 sequence is 14 residues long. Germline CDR1 SGDLS, CDR2 YYNGEE. Here the CDR3 reads CASSVGLAANEQFF. CDR3 sequence (DNA): TGTGCCAGCAGCGTAGGACTAGCGGCGAATGAGCAGTTCTTC. Together with reference TRBV9 and TRBJ2-1, the CDR3 gives the full variable domain: DSGVTQTPKHLITATGQRVTLRCSPRSGDLSVYWYQQSLDQGLQFLIQYYNGEERAKGNILERFSAQQFPDLHSELNLSSLELGDSALYFCASSVGLAANEQFFGPGTRLTVL.

The chain carries TRBV7-8 and TRBJ2-2; 8 positions match TRBD2. Germline values: CDR1 SGHVS, CDR2 FQNEAQ. The CDR3 covers 18 residues. The ends lost 1 base at V and 1 base at J; junction bases unmatched: 8. DNA of the CDR3: TGTGCCAGCAGCTTAGACGGGAGGGTTAGGAGGAACACCGGGGAGCTGTTTTTT. Protein sequence: CASSLDGRVRRNTGELFF.

The chain couples TRBV6-4 to TRBJ2-5, with 8 bases identical to TRBD1. The CDR3 is 13 residues long. V lost 3 bases to trimming and J lost 5 bases; unmatched junction nucleotides: 2. Germline lookup yields CDR1 MRHNA and CDR2 SNTAGT. The CDR3 region has the DNA TGTGCCAGCAGTGAGGCAGGGGGCGAGACCCAGTACTTC. The encoded protein is CASSEAGGETQYF.

This sequence joins TRBV28 and TRBJ1-3; TRBD1 might be the D (6 bases). V gave up 8 bases and J gave up 4 bases, with 12 bases separating them. Germline CDR1 reads MDHEN; CDR2 reads SYDVKM. This CDR3 has 13 amino acids. The CDR3 spells CASVMDRGNTIYF. In DNA, the CDR3 is TGTGCCAGCGTTATGGACAGAGGAAACACCATATATTTT.